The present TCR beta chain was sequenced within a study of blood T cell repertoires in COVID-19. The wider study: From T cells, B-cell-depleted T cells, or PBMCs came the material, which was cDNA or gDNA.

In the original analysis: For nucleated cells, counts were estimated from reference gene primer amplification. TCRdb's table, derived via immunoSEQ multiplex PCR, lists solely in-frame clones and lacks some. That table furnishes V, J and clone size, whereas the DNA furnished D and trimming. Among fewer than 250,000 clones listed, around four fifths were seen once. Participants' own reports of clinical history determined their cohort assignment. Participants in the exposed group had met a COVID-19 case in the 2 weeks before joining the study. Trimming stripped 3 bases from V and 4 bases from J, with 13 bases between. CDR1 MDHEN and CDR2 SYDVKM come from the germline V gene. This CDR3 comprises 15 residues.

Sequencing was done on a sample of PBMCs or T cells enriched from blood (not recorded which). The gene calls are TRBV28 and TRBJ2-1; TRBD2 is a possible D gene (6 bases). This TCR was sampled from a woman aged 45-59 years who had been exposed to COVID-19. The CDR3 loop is CASSFSGLRYNEQFF. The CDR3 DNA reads TGTGCCAGCAGTTTTAGCGGACTAAGATACAATGAGCAGTTCTTC.